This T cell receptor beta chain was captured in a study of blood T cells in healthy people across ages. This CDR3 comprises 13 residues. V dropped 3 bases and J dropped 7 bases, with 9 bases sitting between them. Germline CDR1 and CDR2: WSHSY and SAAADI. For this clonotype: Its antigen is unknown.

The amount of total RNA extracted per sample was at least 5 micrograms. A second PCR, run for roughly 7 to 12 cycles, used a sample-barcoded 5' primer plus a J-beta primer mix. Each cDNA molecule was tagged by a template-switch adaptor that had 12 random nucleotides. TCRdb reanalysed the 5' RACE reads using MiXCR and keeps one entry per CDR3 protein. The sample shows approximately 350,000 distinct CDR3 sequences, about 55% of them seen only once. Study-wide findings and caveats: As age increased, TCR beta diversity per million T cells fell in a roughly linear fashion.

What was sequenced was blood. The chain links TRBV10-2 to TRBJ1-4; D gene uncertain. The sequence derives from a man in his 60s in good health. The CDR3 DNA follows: TGCGCCAGCAGTGATTTACTAGGTGAAAAACTGTTTTTT. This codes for CASSDLLGEKLFF.